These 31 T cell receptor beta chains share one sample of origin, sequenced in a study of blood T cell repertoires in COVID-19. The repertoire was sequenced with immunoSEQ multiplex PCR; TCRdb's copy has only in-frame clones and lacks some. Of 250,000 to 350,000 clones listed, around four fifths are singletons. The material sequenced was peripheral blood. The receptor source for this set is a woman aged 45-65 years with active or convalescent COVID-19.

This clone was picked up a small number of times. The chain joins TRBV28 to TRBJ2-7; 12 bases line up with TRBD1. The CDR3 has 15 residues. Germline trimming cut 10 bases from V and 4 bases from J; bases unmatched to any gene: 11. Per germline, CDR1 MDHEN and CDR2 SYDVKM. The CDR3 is CATTGTGGVRYEQYF. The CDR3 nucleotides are TGTGCCACGACCGGGACAGGGGGCGTTCGGTACGAGCAGTACTTC.

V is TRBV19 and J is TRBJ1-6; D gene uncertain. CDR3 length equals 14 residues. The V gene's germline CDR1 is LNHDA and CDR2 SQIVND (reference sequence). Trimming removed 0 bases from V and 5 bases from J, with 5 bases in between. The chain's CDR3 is CASSIDSNNSPLHF. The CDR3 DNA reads TGTGCCAGTAGTATAGATTCTAATAATTCACCCCTCCACTTT.

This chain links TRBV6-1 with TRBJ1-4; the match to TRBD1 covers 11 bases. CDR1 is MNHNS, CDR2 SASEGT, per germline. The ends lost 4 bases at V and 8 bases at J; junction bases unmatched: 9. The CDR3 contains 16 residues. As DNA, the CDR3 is TGTGCCAGCAGTGTGGACAGGGGGCTCTTCAAGGAAAAACTGTTTTTT. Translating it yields CASSVDRGLFKEKLFF.

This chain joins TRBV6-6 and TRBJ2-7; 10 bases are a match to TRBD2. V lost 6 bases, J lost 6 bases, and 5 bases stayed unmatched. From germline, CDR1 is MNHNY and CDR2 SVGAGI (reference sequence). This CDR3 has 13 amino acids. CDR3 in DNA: TGTGCCAGCAGGGGGACTAGCGTCGCCGAGCAGTACTTC. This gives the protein CASRGTSVAEQYF.

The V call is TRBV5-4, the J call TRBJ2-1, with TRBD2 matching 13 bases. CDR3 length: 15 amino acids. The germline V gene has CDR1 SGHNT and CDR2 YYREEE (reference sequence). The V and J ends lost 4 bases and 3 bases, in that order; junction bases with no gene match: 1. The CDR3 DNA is TGTGCCAGCAGCGGGACTAGCGGGGACTACAATGAGCAGTTCTTC. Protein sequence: CASSGTSGDYNEQFF.

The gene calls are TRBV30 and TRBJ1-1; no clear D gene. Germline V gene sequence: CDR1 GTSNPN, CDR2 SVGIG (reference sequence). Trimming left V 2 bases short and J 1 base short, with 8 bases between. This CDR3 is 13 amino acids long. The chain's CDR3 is CAWSSQPNTEAFF. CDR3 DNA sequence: TGTGCCTGGAGTTCACAACCGAACACTGAAGCTTTCTTT.

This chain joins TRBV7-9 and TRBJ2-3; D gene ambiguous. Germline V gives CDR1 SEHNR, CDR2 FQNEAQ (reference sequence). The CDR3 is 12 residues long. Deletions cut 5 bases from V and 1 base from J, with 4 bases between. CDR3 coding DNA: TGTGCCAGCAGCCCCGGCACAGATACGCAGTATTTT. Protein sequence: CASSPGTDTQYF.

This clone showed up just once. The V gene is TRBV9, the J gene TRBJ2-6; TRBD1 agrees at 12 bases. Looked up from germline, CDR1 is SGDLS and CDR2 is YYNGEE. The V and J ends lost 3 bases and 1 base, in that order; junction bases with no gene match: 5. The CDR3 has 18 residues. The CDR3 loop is CASSAPGQGASGANVLTF. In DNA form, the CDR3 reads TGTGCCAGCAGCGCGCCGGGACAGGGGGCTTCTGGGGCCAACGTCCTGACTTTC.

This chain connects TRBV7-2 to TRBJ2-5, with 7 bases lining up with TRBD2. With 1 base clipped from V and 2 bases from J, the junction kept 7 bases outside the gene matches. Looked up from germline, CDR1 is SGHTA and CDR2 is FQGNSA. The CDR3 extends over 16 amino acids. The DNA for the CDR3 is TGTGCCAGCAGCTTAGGAGCGGGGCGGATACAAGAGACCCAGTACTTC. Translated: CASSLGAGRIQETQYF.

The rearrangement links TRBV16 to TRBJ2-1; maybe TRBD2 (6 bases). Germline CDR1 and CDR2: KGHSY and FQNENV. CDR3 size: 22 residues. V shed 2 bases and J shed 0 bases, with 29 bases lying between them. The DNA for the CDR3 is TGTGCCAGCAGCCAACGCGGGGTCACCGGCCCGAGGAGGGGAACCTCCTACAATGAGCAGTTCTTC. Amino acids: CASSQRGVTGPRRGTSYNEQFF.

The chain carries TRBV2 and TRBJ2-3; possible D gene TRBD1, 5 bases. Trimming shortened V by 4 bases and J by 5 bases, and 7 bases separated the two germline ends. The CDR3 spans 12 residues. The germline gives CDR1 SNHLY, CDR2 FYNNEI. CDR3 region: CASSGGGDTQYF. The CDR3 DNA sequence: TGTGCCAGCAGTGGGGGCGGAGATACGCAGTATTTT.

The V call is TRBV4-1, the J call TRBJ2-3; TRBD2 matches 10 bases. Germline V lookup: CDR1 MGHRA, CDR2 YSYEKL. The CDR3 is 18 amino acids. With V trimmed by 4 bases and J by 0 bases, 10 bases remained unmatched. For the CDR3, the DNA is TGCGCCAGCAGCCTGCTAGCGGGAGCCATTTCTAGCACAGATACGCAGTATTTT. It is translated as CASSLLAGAISSTDTQYF.

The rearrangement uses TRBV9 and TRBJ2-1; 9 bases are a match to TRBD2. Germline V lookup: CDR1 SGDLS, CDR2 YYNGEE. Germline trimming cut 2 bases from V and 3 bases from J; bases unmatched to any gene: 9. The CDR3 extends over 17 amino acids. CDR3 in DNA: TGTGCCAGCAGCGTTTGGGGGCCTAGCGGGATCTACAATGAGCAGTTCTTC. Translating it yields CASSVWGPSGIYNEQFF.

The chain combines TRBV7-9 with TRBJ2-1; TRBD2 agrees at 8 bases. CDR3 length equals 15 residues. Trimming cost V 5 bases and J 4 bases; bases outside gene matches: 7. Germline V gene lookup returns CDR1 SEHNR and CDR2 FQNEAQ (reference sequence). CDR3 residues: CASSKRGTLYNEQFF. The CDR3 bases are TGTGCCAGCAGCAAGCGGGGGACCCTTTACAATGAGCAGTTCTTC.

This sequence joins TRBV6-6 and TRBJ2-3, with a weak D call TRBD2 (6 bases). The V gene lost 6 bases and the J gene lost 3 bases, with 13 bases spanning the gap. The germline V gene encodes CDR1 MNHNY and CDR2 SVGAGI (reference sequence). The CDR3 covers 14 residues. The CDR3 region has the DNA TGTGCCAGCAGCTGGGACTTAGGGACAGATACGCAGTATTTT. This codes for CASSWDLGTDTQYF.

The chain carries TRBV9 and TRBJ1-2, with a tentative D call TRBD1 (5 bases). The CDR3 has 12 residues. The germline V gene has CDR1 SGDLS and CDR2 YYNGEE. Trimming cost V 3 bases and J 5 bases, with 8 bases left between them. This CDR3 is CASSGQSYGYTF. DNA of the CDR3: TGTGCCAGCAGCGGACAGAGTTATGGCTACACCTTC.

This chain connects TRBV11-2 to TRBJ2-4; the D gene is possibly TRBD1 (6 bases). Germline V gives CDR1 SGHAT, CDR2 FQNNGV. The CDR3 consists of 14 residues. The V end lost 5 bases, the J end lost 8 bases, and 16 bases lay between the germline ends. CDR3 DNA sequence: TGTGCCAGCAGCCTAGCTGGGGGCGCGGACATTCAGTACTTC. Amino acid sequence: CASSLAGGADIQYF. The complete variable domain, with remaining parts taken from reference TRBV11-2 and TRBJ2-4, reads EAGVAQSPRYKIIEKRQSVAFWCNPISGHATLYWYQQILGQGPKLLIQFQNNGVVDDSQLPKDRFSAERLKGVDSTLKIQPAKLEDSAVYLCASSLAGGADIQYFGAGTRLSVL.

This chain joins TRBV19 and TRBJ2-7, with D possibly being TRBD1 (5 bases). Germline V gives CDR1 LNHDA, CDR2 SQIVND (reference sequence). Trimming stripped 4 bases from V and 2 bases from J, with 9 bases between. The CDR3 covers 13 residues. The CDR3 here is CASSTREAYEQYF. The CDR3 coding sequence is TGTGCCAGTAGTACCAGGGAAGCCTACGAGCAGTACTTC.

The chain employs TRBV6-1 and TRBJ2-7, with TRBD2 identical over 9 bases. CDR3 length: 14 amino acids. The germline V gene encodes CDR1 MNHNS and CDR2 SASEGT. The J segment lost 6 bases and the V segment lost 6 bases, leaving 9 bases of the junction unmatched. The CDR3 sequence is CASSSGTSSPEQYF. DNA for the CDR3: TGTGCCAGCAGCTCCGGGACTAGCAGTCCCGAGCAGTACTTC.

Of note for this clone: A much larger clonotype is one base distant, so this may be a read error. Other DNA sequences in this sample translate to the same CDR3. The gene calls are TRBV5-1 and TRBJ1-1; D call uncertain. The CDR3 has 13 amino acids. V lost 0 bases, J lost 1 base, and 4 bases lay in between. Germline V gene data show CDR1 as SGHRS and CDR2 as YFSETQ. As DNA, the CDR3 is TGCGCCAGCAGCTTGGACAGGAACACTGAAGCTTTCTTT. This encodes CASSLDRNTEAFF.

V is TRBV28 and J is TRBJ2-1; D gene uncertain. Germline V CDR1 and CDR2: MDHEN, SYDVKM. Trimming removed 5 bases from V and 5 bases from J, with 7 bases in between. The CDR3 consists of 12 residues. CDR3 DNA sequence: TGTGCCAGCAGTCCCTTCGACAATGAGCAGTTCTTC. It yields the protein CASSPFDNEQFF.

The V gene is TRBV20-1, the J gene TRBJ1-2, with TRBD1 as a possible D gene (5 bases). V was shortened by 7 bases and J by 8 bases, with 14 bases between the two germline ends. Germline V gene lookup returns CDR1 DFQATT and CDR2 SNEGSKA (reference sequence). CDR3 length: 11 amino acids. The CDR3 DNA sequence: TGCAGTGGTGGGGGGTCCCTCGGCTACACCTTC. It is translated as CSGGGSLGYTF.

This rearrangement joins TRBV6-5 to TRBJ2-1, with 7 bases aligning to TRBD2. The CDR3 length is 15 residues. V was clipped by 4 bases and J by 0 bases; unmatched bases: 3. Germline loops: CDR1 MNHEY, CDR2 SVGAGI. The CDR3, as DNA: TGTGCCAGCAGTTTAGCGGGCAGCTCCTACAATGAGCAGTTCTTC. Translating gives CASSLAGSSYNEQFF.

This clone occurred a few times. In nucleotides, the CDR3 is TGTGCCTGGAGTTGGGGGGGAAATCGGGCGGCCAAAAACATTCAGTACTTC. Protein product: CAWSWGGNRAAKNIQYF. V is TRBV30 and J is TRBJ2-4; 7 positions agree with TRBD2. The CDR3 runs 17 residues. V was clipped by 2 bases and J by 1 base; unmatched bases: 11. Germline V gene lookup returns CDR1 GTSNPN and CDR2 SVGIG (reference sequence).

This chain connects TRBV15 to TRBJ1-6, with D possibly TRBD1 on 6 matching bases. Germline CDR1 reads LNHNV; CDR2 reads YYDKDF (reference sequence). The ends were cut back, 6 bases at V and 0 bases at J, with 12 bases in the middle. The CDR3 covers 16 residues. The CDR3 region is CATSPGGRSYNSPLHF. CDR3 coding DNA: TGTGCCACCAGTCCGGGGGGCCGCTCCTATAATTCACCCCTCCACTTT.

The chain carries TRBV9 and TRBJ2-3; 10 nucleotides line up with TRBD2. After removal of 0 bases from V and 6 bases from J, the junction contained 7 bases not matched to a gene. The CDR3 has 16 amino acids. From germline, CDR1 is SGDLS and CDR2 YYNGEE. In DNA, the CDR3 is TGTGCCAGCAGCGTAGGGCCACTAGCGGGACTGGATACGCAGTATTTT. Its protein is CASSVGPLAGLDTQYF.

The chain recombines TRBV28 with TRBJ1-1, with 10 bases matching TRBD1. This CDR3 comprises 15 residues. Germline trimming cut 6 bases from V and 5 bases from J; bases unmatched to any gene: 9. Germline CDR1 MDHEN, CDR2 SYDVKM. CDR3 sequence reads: CASRGDRGRWTEAFF. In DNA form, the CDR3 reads TGTGCCAGCAGGGGAGACAGGGGGCGATGGACTGAAGCTTTCTTT.

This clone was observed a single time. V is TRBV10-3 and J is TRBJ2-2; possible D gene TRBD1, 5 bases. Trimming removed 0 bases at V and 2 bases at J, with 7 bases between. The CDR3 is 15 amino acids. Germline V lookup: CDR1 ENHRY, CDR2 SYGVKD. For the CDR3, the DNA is TGTGCCATCAGTGAGTCCAGGGTAAACACCGGGGAGCTGTTTTTT. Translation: CAISESRVNTGELFF.

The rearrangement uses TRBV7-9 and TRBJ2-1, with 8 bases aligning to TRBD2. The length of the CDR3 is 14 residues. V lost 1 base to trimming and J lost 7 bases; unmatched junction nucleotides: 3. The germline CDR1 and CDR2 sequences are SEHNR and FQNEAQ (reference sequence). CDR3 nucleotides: TGTGCCAGCAGCTTAGTGGTAGCGGGGAATGAGCAGTTCTTC. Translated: CASSLVVAGNEQFF.

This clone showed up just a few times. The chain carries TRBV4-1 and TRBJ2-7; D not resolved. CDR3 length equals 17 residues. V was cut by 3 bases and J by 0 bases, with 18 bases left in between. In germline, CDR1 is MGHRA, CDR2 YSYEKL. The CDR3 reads CASSQTRQGRSSYEQYF. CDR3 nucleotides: TGCGCCAGCAGCCAGACCAGGCAAGGTCGTAGCTCCTACGAGCAGTACTTC.

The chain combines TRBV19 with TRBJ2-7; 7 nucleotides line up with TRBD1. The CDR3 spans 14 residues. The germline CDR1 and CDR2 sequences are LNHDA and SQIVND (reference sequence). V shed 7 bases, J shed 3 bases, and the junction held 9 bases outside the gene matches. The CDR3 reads CASTPGTANYEQYF. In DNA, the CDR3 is TGTGCCAGTACCCCCGGGACAGCTAACTACGAGCAGTACTTC.